The 5 T cell receptor beta chains in this list originate from one sample, sequenced in a study of T cell repertoires in cytomegalovirus infection. Their antigens are not known. Using its own MiXCR run on the reads, TCRdb lists one record per CDR3 protein. Altogether 110,000 to 150,000 distinct CDR3 sequences are present, about 32% being singletons, with the ten largest covering around half. The input for sequencing was CD8+ T cells from cultured PBMCs, taken from culture after CMV antigen stimulation. These receptors came from a human donor in good health (CMV status not recorded). Some clones in this sample may be carry-over from other donors' samples.

This chain links TRBV2 with TRBJ2-7; D may correspond to TRBD1 or TRBD2 (5 bases each). The CDR3 has 10 amino acids. CDR1 and CDR2 from the germline V gene are SNHLY and FYNNEI. The V end was cut by 8 bases, the J end by 6 bases, with 8 bases between. CDR3 protein: CASQGPEQYF. For the CDR3, the DNA is TGTGCCAGCCAGGGACCCGAGCAGTACTTC.

This clonotype was seen a few times. This chain uses TRBV4-2 with TRBJ2-1; D might be TRBD1 (6 bases). Looked up from germline, CDR1 is LGHNA and CDR2 is YNFKEQ. V shed 0 bases and J shed 0 bases, with 21 bases lying between them. The CDR3 totals 20 residues. The CDR3 spells CASSQEWTVVTHYSYNEQFF. The CDR3 DNA is TGTGCCAGCAGCCAAGAGTGGACAGTGGTTACCCACTACTCCTACAATGAGCAGTTCTTC.

This clonotype was picked up many times. This chain uses TRBV7-2 with TRBJ2-3; D is unclear. The germline V gene encodes CDR1 SGHTA and CDR2 FQGNSA. The V end was cut by 4 bases, the J end by 7 bases, with 15 bases between. This CDR3 contains 14 residues. The chain's CDR3 is CASSSSRVRNTQYF. Here the CDR3 DNA reads TGTGCCAGCAGCTCGAGTAGGGTGAGGAATACGCAGTATTTT.

This clonotype was picked up many times. The gene calls are TRBV15 and TRBJ1-1; TRBD1 agrees at 7 bases. CDR1 and CDR2 from the germline V gene are LNHNV and YYDKDF (reference sequence). After removal of 0 bases from V and 4 bases from J, the junction contained 8 bases not matched to a gene. The CDR3 is made up of 16 amino acids. The CDR3 DNA follows: TGTGCCACCAGCAGAGATCGACAGGGCTTTATCACTGAAGCTTTCTTT. Translating it yields CATSRDRQGFITEAFF. Together with reference TRBV15 and TRBJ1-1, the CDR3 gives the full variable domain: DAMVIQNPRYQVTQFGKPVTLSCSQTLNHNVMYWYQQKSSQAPKLLFHYYDKDFNNEADTPDNFQSRRPNTSFCFLDIRSPGLGDTAMYLCATSRDRQGFITEAFFGQGTRLTVV.

This clonotype was seen only a few times. One end of the junction is discordant with germline, which a read error may explain. V and J are TRBV7-1 and TRBJ2-2; TRBD2 aligns across 8 bases. TRBV7-1 is an open reading frame, and its role is uncertain. This CDR3 comprises 13 residues. CDR3 coding DNA: TGTGCCAGCAGCCCACCCGGGGGGGGTGTTTCCACTTTT. Residues: CASSPPGGGVSTF.